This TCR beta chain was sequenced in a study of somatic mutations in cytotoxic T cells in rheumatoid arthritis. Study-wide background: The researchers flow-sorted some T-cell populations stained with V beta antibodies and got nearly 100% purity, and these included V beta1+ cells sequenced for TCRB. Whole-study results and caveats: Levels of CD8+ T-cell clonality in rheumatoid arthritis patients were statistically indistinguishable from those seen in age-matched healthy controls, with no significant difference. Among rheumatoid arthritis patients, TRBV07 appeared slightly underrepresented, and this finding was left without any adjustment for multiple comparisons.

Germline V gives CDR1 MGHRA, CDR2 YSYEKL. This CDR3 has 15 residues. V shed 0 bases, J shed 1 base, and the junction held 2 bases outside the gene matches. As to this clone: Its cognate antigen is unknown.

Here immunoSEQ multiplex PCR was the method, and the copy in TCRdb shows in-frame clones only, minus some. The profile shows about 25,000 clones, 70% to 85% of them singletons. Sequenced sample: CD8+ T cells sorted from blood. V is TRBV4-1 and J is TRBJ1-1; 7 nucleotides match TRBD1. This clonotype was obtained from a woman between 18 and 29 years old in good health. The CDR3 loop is CASSQEGTENTEAFF. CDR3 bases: TGCGCCAGCAGCCAAGAAGGGACAGAGAACACTGAAGCTTTCTTT.